These T cell receptor beta chains were read from a single sample in a study of post-analysis software for immune sequencing data. TCRdb re-derived calls from the PCR reads in MiXCR, one entry per CDR3 protein. The sample has fewer than 850,000 distinct CDR3 sequences, about 45% seen once. Sequencing input: blood. The receptors stem from a girl aged 5-17 years with multiple sclerosis. Each CDR3 is given with its conserved first and last residue. D genes are given only for firm matches. Clone size is stated in some rows and not others, as once, few, many or a class when expanded.

d_call,v_call,clone_size,j_call,cdr3_aa,cdr3_nt
.,TRBV10-3,.,TRBJ2-7,CAISESGVSEQYF,TGTGCCATCAGTGAGTCAGGGGTGAGCGAGCAGTACTTC
.,TRBV15,few,TRBJ2-1,CATGKDSQAGEQFF,TGTGCCACCGGTAAGGACAGCCAAGCGGGTGAGCAGTTCTTC
TRBD2,TRBV20-1,.,TRBJ2-7,CSARGTGGPYEQYF,TGCAGTGCTCGGGGGACGGGGGGGCCCTACGAGCAGTACTTC
TRBD2,TRBV6-2/TRBV6-3,.,TRBJ2-5,CASSGLAGEMETQYF,TGTGCCAGCTCCGGGCTAGCGGGAGAGATGGAGACCCAGTACTTC
TRBD1,TRBV6-6,.,TRBJ2-5,CASSSPNQQGEETQYF,TGTGCCAGCAGTTCCCCAAACCAACAGGGGGAAGAGACCCAGTACTTC
.,TRBV24-1,.,TRBJ2-5,CTTSEKDRATSGAQETQYF,TGTACCACCAGTGAAAAGGACAGGGCAACGAGCGGGGCCCAAGAGACCCAGTACTTC
TRBD2,TRBV6-6,.,TRBJ2-1,CASGKLRGAGVLEQFF,TGTGCCAGCGGCAAACTTCGGGGAGCGGGAGTACTTGAGCAGTTCTTC
.,TRBV6-6,.,TRBJ2-7,CASSMRVSYEQYF,TGTGCCAGCAGTATGCGCGTCTCCTACGAGCAGTACTTC
.,TRBV20-1,.,TRBJ2-3,CSAQKGGTADTQYF,TGCAGTGCCCAGAAGGGCGGGACGGCAGATACGCAGTATTTT
.,TRBV29-1,.,TRBJ2-5,CSAQGLETQYF,TGCAGCGCTCAGGGCCTGGAGACCCAGTACTTC
.,TRBV14,.,TRBJ1-2,CASSQDLDLSYGYTF,TGTGCCAGCAGCCAAGATCTGGACCTTTCCTATGGCTACACCTTC
TRBD1,TRBV6-5,.,TRBJ2-7,CASTMGTGAFYEQYF,TGTGCCAGCACCATGGGGACAGGGGCTTTCTACGAGCAGTACTTC
TRBD1,TRBV24-1,.,TRBJ2-2,CATSDSPGQATGELFF,TGTGCCACCAGTGATTCCCCGGGACAGGCCACCGGGGAGCTGTTTTTT
TRBD2,TRBV20-1,few,TRBJ2-4,CSAISGRALNIQYF,TGCAGTGCTATTAGCGGGAGGGCCTTAAACATTCAGTACTTC
.,TRBV5-6,few,TRBJ1-2,CASSLDGLHGYTF,TGTGCCAGCAGCTTGGACGGCCTACATGGCTACACCTTC
TRBD2,TRBV11-1,.,TRBJ2-1,CASSPGTSGTGEQFF,TGTGCCAGCAGCCCCGGGACTAGCGGGACTGGGGAGCAGTTCTTC
.,TRBV5-5,.,TRBJ1-5,CASSLEGRGNQPQHF,TGTGCCAGCAGCTTGGAGGGCCGGGGCAATCAGCCCCAGCATTTT
TRBD1,TRBV7-9,.,TRBJ2-1,CASRTDREEFF,TGTGCCAGCAGGACCGACAGGGAAGAGTTCTTC
TRBD2,TRBV9,few,TRBJ2-1,CASSGTSEGYNEQFF,TGTGCCAGCAGCGGTACTAGCGAGGGATACAATGAGCAGTTCTTC
.,TRBV12-5,.,TRBJ2-1,CASGTLVNEQFF,TGTGCTAGTGGTACTCTGGTCAATGAGCAGTTCTTC
.,TRBV11-2,many,TRBJ1-1,CASSFVPVYTEAFF,TGTGCCAGCAGCTTCGTGCCTGTGTACACTGAAGCTTTCTTT
.,TRBV5-1,many,TRBJ1-2,CASSLGTDYGYTF,TGCGCCAGCAGCTTAGGGACGGACTATGGCTACACCTTC
.,TRBV29-1,.,TRBJ1-1,CSVGAGATPAAFF,TGCAGCGTTGGGGCGGGGGCAACCCCCGCAGCTTTCTTT
.,TRBV5-6,.,TRBJ1-1,CASSLGAAVNTEAFF,TGTGCCAGCAGCTTGGGCGCGGCGGTGAACACTGAGGCTTTCTTT
TRBD2,TRBV20-1,once,TRBJ2-1,CSASSTSGTNEQFF,TGCAGTGCCTCCTCGACTAGCGGGACCAATGAGCAGTTCTTC
.,TRBV3-1,.,TRBJ2-7,CASSQTGAEEQYF,TGTGCCAGCAGCCAAACCGGGGCGGAAGAGCAGTACTTC
.,TRBV11-3,.,TRBJ1-5,CASSLHGLDQPQHF,TGTGCCAGCAGCTTGCACGGACTCGATCAGCCCCAGCATTTT
TRBD2,TRBV28,few,TRBJ2-5,CASSYPGLAGVAQYF,TGTGCCAGCAGTTACCCGGGGCTAGCGGGAGTGGCCCAGTACTTC
TRBD2,TRBV27,few,TRBJ2-1,CASSWWGGNEQFF,TGTGCCAGCAGTTGGTGGGGGGGCAATGAGCAGTTCTTC
TRBD1,TRBV12-3/TRBV12-4,.,TRBJ1-4,CASSLGDSINEKLFF,TGTGCCAGCAGTTTAGGGGACAGTATTAATGAAAAACTGTTTTTT
TRBD2,TRBV20-1,few,TRBJ2-4,CSAPKGTSAVQYF,TGCAGTGCTCCAAAGGGGACTAGCGCGGTTCAGTACTTC
.,TRBV7-2,.,TRBJ1-5,CASSRDQSDQPQHF,TGTGCCAGCAGCCGAGACCAGTCGGATCAGCCCCAGCATTTT
TRBD2,TRBV5-1,.,TRBJ2-7,CASSLITGGDPYEQYF,TGCGCCAGCAGCCTTATCACGGGAGGGGACCCCTACGAGCAGTACTTC
.,TRBV20-1,.,TRBJ2-6,CSARTGLAGANVLTF,TGCAGTGCAAGAACAGGGTTAGCTGGGGCCAACGTCCTGACTTTC
TRBD1,TRBV20-1,.,TRBJ2-7,CSASGRDRGTYEQYF,TGCAGTGCTAGCGGTAGGGACAGGGGGACCTACGAGCAGTACTTC
.,TRBV20-1,.,TRBJ2-1,CSAPVVASSYNEQFF,TGCAGTGCTCCTGTGGTAGCTAGCTCCTACAATGAGCAGTTCTTC
TRBD2,TRBV7-3,few,TRBJ2-1,CASSLTGTSGPYNEQFF,TGTGCCAGCAGCTTAACTGGGACTAGCGGACCCTACAATGAGCAGTTCTTC
TRBD2,TRBV6-4,.,TRBJ2-1,CASSPGGASEQFF,TGTGCCAGCAGTCCGGGAGGAGCCAGTGAGCAGTTCTTC
.,TRBV14,few,TRBJ1-1,CASSQYRNTEAFF,TGTGCCAGCAGCCAATATCGGAACACTGAAGCTTTCTTT
TRBD2,TRBV4-3,.,TRBJ2-3,CASSQASGSTDTQYF,TGCGCCAGCAGCCAAGCTAGCGGTAGCACAGATACGCAGTATTTT
TRBD2,TRBV6-6,few,TRBJ2-1,CASSYGTSRDEQFF,TGTGCCAGCAGTTACGGGACTAGCCGGGATGAGCAGTTCTTC
TRBD2,TRBV11-1,.,TRBJ2-5,CASSRERESLQQYF,TGTGCCAGCAGTCGGGAGCGGGAGTCCCTCCAGCAGTACTTC
TRBD1,TRBV29-1,.,TRBJ2-7,CSVFDRGNNEQYF,TGCAGCGTCTTCGACAGGGGAAACAACGAGCAGTACTTC
.,TRBV5-1,.,TRBJ2-1,CASSLAWEPSSYNEQFF,TGCGCCAGCAGCTTGGCCTGGGAGCCAAGCTCCTACAATGAGCAGTTCTTC
.,TRBV6-6,.,TRBJ2-1,CASFPSSYNEQFF,TGTGCCAGCTTCCCTAGTTCCTACAATGAGCAGTTCTTC
.,TRBV28,few,TRBJ2-7,CASNVGPPPYEQYF,TGTGCCAGCAATGTCGGCCCGCCACCCTACGAGCAGTACTTC
TRBD1,TRBV10-3,.,TRBJ2-7,CAIRSEDRGRGEQYF,TGTGCCATTCGGTCCGAAGACAGGGGACGGGGAGAGCAGTACTTC
TRBD2,TRBV29-1,.,TRBJ2-3,CSVGREGPTDTQYF,TGCAGCGTCGGTCGGGAGGGACCCACAGATACGCAGTATTTT
TRBD2,TRBV4-2,.,TRBJ2-4,CASSPSLRGSTYLAKNIQYF,TGTGCCAGCAGCCCCTCCCTGCGCGGGAGTACCTACCTAGCCAAAAACATTCAGTACTTC
TRBD1,TRBV9,once,TRBJ1-2,CASSGGTGAHGYTF,TGTGCCAGCAGCGGGGGGACAGGTGCACATGGCTACACCTTC
.,TRBV4-2,.,TRBJ2-1,CASSRFIDEEVLFF,TGTGCCAGCAGCCGATTCATTGACGAGGAAGTGTTGTTCTTC
TRBD1,TRBV5-4,few,TRBJ1-2,CASSLGTGGGAPNYGYTF,TGTGCCAGCAGCTTGGGGACAGGGGGCGGGGCCCCTAACTATGGCTACACCTTC
.,TRBV15,.,TRBJ1-5,CATSPSWSLEDQPQHF,TGTGCCACCAGCCCCTCTTGGTCCTTGGAGGATCAGCCCCAGCATTTT
.,TRBV12-3/TRBV12-4,.,TRBJ2-4,CASSLLSGAPKNIQYF,TGTGCCAGCAGTTTACTATCGGGAGCCCCCAAAAACATTCAGTACTTC
.,TRBV4-3,.,TRBJ1-2,CASSQDQGRLHGYTF,TGCGCCAGCAGCCAAGATCAGGGCCGGCTACATGGCTACACCTTC
TRBD2,TRBV6-1,.,TRBJ2-1,CASSPGLAGVLSYNEQFF,TGTGCCAGCAGCCCGGGACTAGCGGGAGTCCTCTCCTACAATGAGCAGTTCTTC
.,TRBV4-1,few,TRBJ2-5,CASSQESGVVRETQYF,TGCGCCAGCAGCCAAGAGTCGGGAGTGGTCCGTGAGACCCAGTACTTC
.,TRBV4-1,few,TRBJ2-3,CASSPLGNPADTQYF,TGCGCCAGCAGCCCCCTAGGGAATCCAGCAGATACGCAGTATTTT